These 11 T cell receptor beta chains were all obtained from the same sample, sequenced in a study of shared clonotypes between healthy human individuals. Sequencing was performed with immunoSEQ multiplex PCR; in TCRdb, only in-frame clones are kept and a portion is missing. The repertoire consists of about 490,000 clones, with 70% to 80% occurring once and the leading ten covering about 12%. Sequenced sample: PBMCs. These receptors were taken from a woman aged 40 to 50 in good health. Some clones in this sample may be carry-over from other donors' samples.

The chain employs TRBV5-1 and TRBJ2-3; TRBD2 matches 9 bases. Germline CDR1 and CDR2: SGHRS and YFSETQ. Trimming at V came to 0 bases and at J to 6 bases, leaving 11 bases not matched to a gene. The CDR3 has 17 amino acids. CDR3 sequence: CASSLALAGTSGDTQYF. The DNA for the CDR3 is TGCGCCAGCAGCTTGGCTCTAGCGGGAACCTCTGGCGATACGCAGTATTTT.

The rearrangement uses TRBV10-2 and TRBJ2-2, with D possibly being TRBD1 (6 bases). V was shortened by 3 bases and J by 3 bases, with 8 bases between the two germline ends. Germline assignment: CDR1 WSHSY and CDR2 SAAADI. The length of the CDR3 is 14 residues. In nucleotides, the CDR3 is TGCGCCAGCAGTGAAACAGGGTACACCGGGGAGCTGTTTTTT. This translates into CASSETGYTGELFF.

The CDR3 loop reads CASSSTSGITNYGYTF. As DNA, the CDR3 is TGTGCCAGCAGCTCCACGTCGGGCATTACTAACTATGGCTACACCTTC. This rearrangement joins TRBV7-9 to TRBJ1-2; no clear D. V was clipped by 4 bases and J by 0 bases, with 15 bases between them. This CDR3 spans 16 amino acids. Per the germline V gene, CDR1 is SEHNR and CDR2 is FQNEAQ (reference sequence).

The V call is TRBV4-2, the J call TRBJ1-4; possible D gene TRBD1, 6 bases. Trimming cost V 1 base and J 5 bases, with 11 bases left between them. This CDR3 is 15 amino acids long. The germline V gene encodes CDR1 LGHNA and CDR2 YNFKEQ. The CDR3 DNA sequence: TGTGCCAGCAGCCAAGGAGGGGGGGACAATGAAAAACTGTTTTTT. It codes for CASSQGGGDNEKLFF.

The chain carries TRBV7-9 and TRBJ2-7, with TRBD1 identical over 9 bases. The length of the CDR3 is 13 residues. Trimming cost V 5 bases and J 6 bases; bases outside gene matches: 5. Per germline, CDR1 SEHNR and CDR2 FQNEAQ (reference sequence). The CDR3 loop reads CASSGRQGGEQYF. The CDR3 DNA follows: TGTGCCAGCAGCGGACGACAGGGGGGCGAGCAGTACTTC.

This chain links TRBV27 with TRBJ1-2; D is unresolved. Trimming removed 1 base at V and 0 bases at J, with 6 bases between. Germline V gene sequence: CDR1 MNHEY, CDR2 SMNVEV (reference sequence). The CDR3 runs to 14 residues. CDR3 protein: CASSLFPTNYGYTF. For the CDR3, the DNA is TGTGCCAGCAGTTTATTTCCGACTAACTATGGCTACACCTTC.

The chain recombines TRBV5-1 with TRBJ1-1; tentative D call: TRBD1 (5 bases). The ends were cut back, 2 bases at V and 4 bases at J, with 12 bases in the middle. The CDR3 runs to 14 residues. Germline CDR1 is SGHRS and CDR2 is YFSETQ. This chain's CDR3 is CASSFQGGSTEAFF. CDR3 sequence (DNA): TGCGCCAGCAGCTTTCAGGGTGGAAGCACTGAAGCTTTCTTT.

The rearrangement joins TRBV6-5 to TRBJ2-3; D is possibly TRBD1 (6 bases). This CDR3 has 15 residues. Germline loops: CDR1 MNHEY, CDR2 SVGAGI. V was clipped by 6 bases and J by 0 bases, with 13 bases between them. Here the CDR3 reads CASRGTRASTDTQYF. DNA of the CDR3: TGTGCCAGCAGGGGGACACGCGCGAGCACAGATACGCAGTATTTT.

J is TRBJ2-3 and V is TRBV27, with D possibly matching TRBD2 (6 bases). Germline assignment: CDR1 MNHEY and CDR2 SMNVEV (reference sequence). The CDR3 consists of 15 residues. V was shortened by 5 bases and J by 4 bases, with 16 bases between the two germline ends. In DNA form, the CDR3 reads TGTGCCAGCAGTCCGGCGGGGAGGTGGGCAGATACGCAGTATTTT. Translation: CASSPAGRWADTQYF.

In nucleotides, the CDR3 is TGTGCCAGCAGTTTCCGACAGGTCAACGGAGAGACCCAGTACTTC. This translates into CASSFRQVNGETQYF. This rearrangement joins TRBV28 to TRBJ2-5; D may be TRBD1 (6 bases). CDR1 MDHEN and CDR2 SYDVKM come from the germline V gene. CDR3 length: 15 amino acids. V was pared by 3 bases and J by 4 bases, with 15 bases between.

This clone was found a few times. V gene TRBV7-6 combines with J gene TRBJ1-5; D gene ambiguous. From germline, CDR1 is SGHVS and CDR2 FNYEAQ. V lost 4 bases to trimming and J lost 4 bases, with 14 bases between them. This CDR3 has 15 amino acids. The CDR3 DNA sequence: TGTGCCAGCAGCTCTTCGGCGGGAGGGAATCAGCCCCAGCATTTT. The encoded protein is CASSSSAGGNQPQHF.